Below are 21 T cell receptor beta chains sequenced from a single sample in a study of blood T cells in healthy people across ages. It was with a sample-barcoded 5' primer and a J-beta primer mix that a second PCR of roughly 7 to 12 cycles was run. Via MiXCR, TCRdb re-called the 5' RACE reads, giving one row per CDR3 protein. The table lists 550,000 to 650,000 distinct CDR3 sequences, about 30% of them singletons. Sequenced input: blood. Receptor source: a woman of 80 years or more in good health.

In its sample, this clonotype was seen many times. The chain links TRBV29-1 to TRBJ1-5, with D tentatively TRBD1 (6 bases). V lost 5 bases and J lost 4, with 21 bases in between. Germline V gene data show CDR1 as SQVTM and CDR2 as ANQGSEA. CDR3 length: 16 amino acids. The CDR3 DNA reads TGCAGCGTTATCCTGACAGGCGGTGGACTAAATCAGCCCCAGCATTTT. It encodes CSVILTGGGLNQPQHF.

This clonotype showed up just a few times. This chain joins TRBV4-1 and TRBJ2-4; 13 positions agree with TRBD2. The end of the DNA aligns better with TRBJ2-7, so the J call may be wrong. CDR1 and CDR2 (germline): MGHRA, YSYEKL. This CDR3 comprises 15 residues. CDR3 sequence reads: CASSTGLAGYYEQYF. Here the CDR3 DNA reads TGCGCCAGCAGCACGGGACTAGCGGGGTACTACGAGCAGTACTTC.

On this clonotype itself: This may come from a read error, since a much larger clone is one base off. The chain recombines TRBV20-1 with TRBJ1-1, with D uncertain. CDR3 length equals 11 residues. The V and J ends lost 5 bases and 7 bases respectively, with 11 bases between them. From germline, CDR1 is DFQATT and CDR2 SNEGSKA (reference sequence). CDR3 region: CSALRGSEAFF. CDR3 bases: TGCAGTGCTCTACGGGGTAGTGAAGCTTTCTTT.

The chain combines TRBV20-1 with TRBJ2-5; TRBD2 matches at 7 bases. Germline CDR1 reads DFQATT; CDR2 reads SNEGSKA (reference sequence). The V gene end was trimmed by 5 bases and the J gene end by 11 bases; junction bases not matched to a gene: 35. CDR3 length: 20 amino acids. This CDR3 reads CSARGIPGLSGGSSYNEQYF. The CDR3 nucleotides are TGCAGTGCTCGGGGCATTCCGGGACTATCGGGGGGTAGCTCCTACAATGAGCAGTACTTC.

This clonotype was found many times. V is TRBV18 and J is TRBJ2-1; tentatively, D is TRBD2 (5 bases). Trimming pared 1 base from V and 4 bases from J, leaving 14 bases between. Germline CDR1 reads KGHSH; CDR2 reads LQKENI. This CDR3 has 16 amino acids. For the CDR3, the DNA is TGTGCCAGCTCACCACGAGGGATTAGTTGGTACAATGAGCAGTTCTTC. Translation gives CASSPRGISWYNEQFF. Full variable domain (rest looked up from reference TRBV18 and TRBJ2-1): NAGVMQNPRHLVRRRGQEARLRCSPMKGHSHVYWYRQLPEEGLKFMVYLQKENIIDESGMPKERFSAEFPKEGPSILRIQQVVRGDSAAYFCASSPRGISWYNEQFFGPGTRLTVL.

Regarding this clonotype: This may stem from a read error, because a much larger clone lies one nucleotide away. This chain joins TRBV7-9 and TRBJ2-4; D might be TRBD1 (6 bases). The J call may be incorrect, as the DNA end agrees better with TRBJ2-5. The length of the CDR3 is 16 residues. CDR1 and CDR2 (germline): SEHNR, FQNEAQ (reference sequence). The CDR3 is CASSSSGFRGQETQYF. CDR3 nucleotides: TGTGCCAGCAGCTCCTCCGGGTTCAGGGGACAAGAGACCCAGTACTTC.

A note on this clonotype: It may be a read error: a sequence one base away is much more abundant. J is TRBJ1-1 and V is TRBV6-2 or TRBV6-3, with 8 bases fitting TRBD1. Germline V gene data show CDR1 as MNHEY and CDR2 as SVGEGT. V shed 5 bases, J shed 6 bases, and the junction held 8 bases outside the gene matches. The CDR3 runs 14 residues. CDR3 sequence reads: CASSGPTGDAEAFF. Here the CDR3 DNA reads TGTGCCAGCAGTGGCCCGACAGGGGACGCTGAAGCTTTCTTT.

About this clonotype itself: A read error may explain this, as a much larger clone is one base away. The chain recombines TRBV5-1 with TRBJ1-2; D remains unclear. Germline V gives CDR1 SGHRS, CDR2 YFSETQ. The ends were cut back, 2 bases at V and 8 bases at J, with 10 bases in the middle. CDR3 length: 12 residues. The CDR3 loop reads CASSFAFQGYTF. CDR3 nucleotides: TGCGCCAGCAGCTTTGCCTTTCAGGGCTACACCTTC.

This clonotype was counted between two and nine times. This may stem from a read error, because a much larger clone lies one nucleotide away. This chain's CDR3 is CSAAGTPDSYNEQYF. The CDR3 nucleotides are TGCAGTGCTGCCGGGACACCCGACTCCTACAATGAGCAGTACTTC. This chain joins TRBV20-1 and TRBJ2-1; D possibly corresponds to TRBD1 (6 bases). The DNA end lines up better with TRBJ2-7; the J call may be wrong. Germline V gives CDR1 DFQATT, CDR2 SNEGSKA (reference sequence). The CDR3 has 15 residues.

This clonotype turned up a few times. Since a much larger clone is just one base distant, this may be a read error. The J gene is TRBJ2-1, the V gene TRBV29-1, with unresolved D. Germline V gives CDR1 SQVTM, CDR2 ANQGSEA. The CDR3 loop spans 12 amino acids. CDR3 sequence reads: CCVTVDYNEQFF. In DNA form, the CDR3 reads TGCTGCGTAACGGTCGACTACAATGAGCAGTTCTTC.

This clonotype has at least ten counts. The rearrangement links TRBV12-5 to TRBJ1-2; no reliable D call. The V gene's germline CDR1 is LGHNT and CDR2 FRNRAP. This CDR3 is built from 14 residues. V was trimmed by 2 bases and J by 3 bases, leaving 10 bases between them. CDR3 DNA sequence: TGTGCTAGTGGTTTGAGTCGGCTCTACTATGGCTACACCTTC. This gives the protein CASGLSRLYYGYTF. The full variable domain, in which reference TRBV12-5 and TRBJ1-2 provide the parts outside the CDR3, is DARVTQTPRHKVTEMGQEVTMRCQPILGHNTVFWYRQTMMQGLELLAYFRNRAPLDDSGMPKDRFSAEMPDATLATLKIQPSEPRDSAVYFCASGLSRLYYGYTFGSGTRLTVV.

This rearrangement joins TRBV30 to TRBJ1-2; D unresolved. In germline, CDR1 is GTSNPN, CDR2 SVGIG (reference sequence). V dropped 1 base and J dropped 7 bases, with 19 bases sitting between them. The CDR3 contains 15 residues. CDR3 sequence reads: CAWSAPNPSFGGYTF. CDR3 sequence (DNA): TGTGCCTGGAGTGCCCCAAATCCCAGCTTTGGTGGCTACACCTTC. Full variable domain (rest looked up from reference TRBV30 and TRBJ1-2): SQTIHQWPATLVQPVGSPLSLECTVEGTSNPNLYWYRQAAGRGLQLLFYSVGIGQISSEVPQNLSASRPQDRQFILSSKKLLLSDSGFYLCAWSAPNPSFGGYTFGSGTRLTVV.

This clonotype has more than one count but fewer than ten. Possible read error: a much larger clone is one base away. The chain is built from TRBV30 and TRBJ1-1; D is undetermined. CDR1 and CDR2 (germline): GTSNPN, SVGIG (reference sequence). The CDR3 has 12 amino acids. V was pared by 2 bases and J by 7 bases, with 11 bases between. The CDR3 DNA reads TGTGCCTGGAGTACTCCCTGGGGTGAAGCTTTCTTT. Protein: CAWSTPWGEAFF.

This clonotype came up many times. The chain couples TRBV20-1 to TRBJ2-5, with TRBD2 as a possible D gene (6 bases). The germline V gene encodes CDR1 DFQATT and CDR2 SNEGSKA (reference sequence). This CDR3 is built from 14 residues. Trimming cost V 0 bases and J 4 bases, with 12 bases left between them. The CDR3 sequence is CSARDGGAGETQYF. The CDR3 DNA reads as TGCAGTGCTAGAGATGGAGGGGCTGGAGAGACCCAGTACTTC.

In regard to this clonotype: This may stem from a read error, because a much larger clone lies one nucleotide away. The rearrangement joins TRBV7-2 to TRBJ2-5; TRBD2 agrees at 10 bases. Unmatched junction bases numbered 25, after V lost 1 base and J lost 11 bases. Germline lookup yields CDR1 SGHTA and CDR2 FQGNSA. This CDR3 comprises 20 residues. For the CDR3, the DNA is TGTGCCAGCAGCTTAGATGGGCGCAGGGCTAGCGGGGGTGAATGGGGTGAGCAGTACTTC. Translating gives CASSLDGRRASGGEWGEQYF.

CDR3 sequence reads: CASSQQGNNQPQHF. The CDR3, as DNA: TGTGCCAGCTCGCAACAGGGGAACAATCAGCCCCAGCATTTT. The chain combines TRBV18 with TRBJ1-5, with TRBD1 identical over 7 bases. With V trimmed by 6 bases and J by 3 bases, 5 bases remained unmatched. The CDR3 runs 14 residues. Germline values: CDR1 KGHSH, CDR2 LQKENI. The full variable domain, with the rest looked up from reference TRBV18 and TRBJ1-5, is NAGVMQNPRHLVRRRGQEARLRCSPMKGHSHVYWYRQLPEEGLKFMVYLQKENIIDESGMPKERFSAEFPKEGPSILRIQQVVRGDSAAYFCASSQQGNNQPQHFGDGTRLSIL.

This clonotype came up many times. This chain connects TRBV20-1 to TRBJ2-7; the D gene could be TRBD1 or TRBD2 (5 bases each). V gave up 5 bases and J gave up 4 bases, with 15 bases separating them. In germline, CDR1 is DFQATT, CDR2 SNEGSKA (reference sequence). The CDR3 is made up of 13 amino acids. Here the CDR3 DNA reads TGCAGTGCTCTTCGGGACGGGATTTACGAGCAGTACTTC. Translated, it gives CSALRDGIYEQYF.

The chain combines TRBV20-1 with TRBJ2-1, with 16 bases fitting TRBD2. From germline, CDR1 is DFQATT and CDR2 SNEGSKA (reference sequence). This CDR3 contains 18 residues. Trimming took 6 bases from V and 7 from J; bases not matched to a gene: 15. CDR3 bases: TGCAGTGCGATATCGGGACTAGCGGGAGGGCCCTCGTTAAATGAGCAGTTCTTC. Its translation: CSAISGLAGGPSLNEQFF.

This clonotype has a count of ten or more. This sequence joins TRBV3-1 and TRBJ1-6, with 10 bases fitting TRBD1. J lost 7 bases, V lost 4 bases, and 10 bases had no gene match. Germline V lookup: CDR1 LGHDT, CDR2 YNNKEL (reference sequence). The CDR3 runs 17 residues. CDR3 sequence (DNA): TGTGCCAGCAGCCCCCTTGGGGGGACAGGGGCCAATTCACCCCTCCACTTT. This encodes CASSPLGGTGANSPLHF.

This chain uses TRBV29-1 with TRBJ1-2, with D tentatively TRBD1 (6 bases). The CDR3 length is 15 residues. Trimming pared 7 bases from V and 3 bases from J, leaving 21 bases between. From germline, CDR1 is SQVTM and CDR2 ANQGSEA. The DNA of the CDR3 is TGCAGCGCTCCAAACCAGGGGCCGGGAGACTATGGCTACACCTTC. Translated: CSAPNQGPGDYGYTF.

This clonotype was seen a few times. The chain recombines TRBV20-1 with TRBJ1-1; a possible D gene is TRBD1 (6 bases). CDR3 length: 15 amino acids. CDR1 and CDR2 from the germline V gene are DFQATT and SNEGSKA (reference sequence). V lost 0 bases and J 0 bases, leaving 11 bases between the germline ends. CDR3 nucleotide sequence: TGCAGTGCTAGAGATCTCGGGACAATGAACACTGAAGCTTTCTTT. Encoded protein: CSARDLGTMNTEAFF.